The present entry profiles one T cell receptor beta chain with its context. Produced via immunoSEQ multiplex PCR; TCRdb's table is partial and in-frame only. The sample records around 470,000 clones, 90% being singletons. The data originate from a study of blood T cell repertoires in COVID-19. In germline, CDR1 is SNHLY, CDR2 FYNNEI. The V segment lost 1 base and the J segment 7 bases; nucleotides outside the gene matches: 8. This CDR3 is 16 amino acids long. The material sequenced was PBMCs or T cells enriched from blood (not recorded which). This TCR was sampled from a man between 18 and 29 years old who had recovered from COVID-19. This chain joins TRBV2 and TRBJ1-5, with 9 bases that match TRBD1. CDR3 protein: CASSEEGGTGWQPQHF. Written as DNA, the CDR3 is TGTGCCAGCAGTGAAGAGGGCGGGACAGGGTGGCAGCCCCAGCATTTT.